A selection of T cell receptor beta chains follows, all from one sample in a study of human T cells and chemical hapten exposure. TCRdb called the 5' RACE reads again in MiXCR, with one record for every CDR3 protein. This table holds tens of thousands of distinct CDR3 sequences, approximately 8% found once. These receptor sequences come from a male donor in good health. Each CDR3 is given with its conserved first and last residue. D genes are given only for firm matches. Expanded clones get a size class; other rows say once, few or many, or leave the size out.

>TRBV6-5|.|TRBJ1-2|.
TGTGCCAGCAGTTACTGGGGGGAAGGCAGCTATGGCTACACCTTC
CASSYWGEGSYGYTF
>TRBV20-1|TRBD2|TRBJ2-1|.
TGCAGTGCTAGAATTCTAGCGGGGCCCTACAATGAGCAGTTCTTC
CSARILAGPYNEQFF
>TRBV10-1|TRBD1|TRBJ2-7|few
TGCGCCAGCAGTGGTCTGGGACAGGGGTCGACCTACGAGCAGTACTTC
CASSGLGQGSTYEQYF
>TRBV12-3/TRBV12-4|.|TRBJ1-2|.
TGTGCCAGCAGCTTCGACAGGAACTATGGCTACACCTTC
CASSFDRNYGYTF
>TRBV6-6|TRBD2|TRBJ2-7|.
TGTGCCACCCAGCCGGGACTAGCCTACGAGCAGTACTTC
CATQPGLAYEQYF
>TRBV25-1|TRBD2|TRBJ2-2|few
TGTGCCAGCAGTGAGGGGGGACTAGCGGGGGGGTTTGGCACCGGGGAGCTGTTTTTT
CASSEGGLAGGFGTGELFF
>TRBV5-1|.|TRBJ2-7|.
TGCGCCAGCAGCTTGGAAGCGGTCTCCTACGAGCAGTACTTC
CASSLEAVSYEQYF
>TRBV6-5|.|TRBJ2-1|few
TGTGCCAGCAGGCCCTCGCTGGGCGGACCCCTCAATGAGCAGTTCTTC
CASRPSLGGPLNEQFF
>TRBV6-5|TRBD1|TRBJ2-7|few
TGTGCCAGCAGTTACAGACAGGGCTACGAGCAGTACTTC
CASSYRQGYEQYF
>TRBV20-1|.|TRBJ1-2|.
TGCAGTGCCCTAATTGGGGGCGCCTATGGCTACACCTTC
CSALIGGAYGYTF
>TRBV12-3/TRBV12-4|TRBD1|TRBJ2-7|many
TGTGCCAGCACCCCAACAGGGGTTCTCAACGAGCAGTACTTC
CASTPTGVLNEQYF
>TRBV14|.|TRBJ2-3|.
TGTGCCAGCAGCCAAGATGCAGATAGCACAGATACGCAGTATTTT
CASSQDADSTDTQYF
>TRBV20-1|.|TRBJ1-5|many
TGCAGTGCTAGAGGGGTGCGAGGTCGCAATCAGCCCCAGCATTTT
CSARGVRGRNQPQHF
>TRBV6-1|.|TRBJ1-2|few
TGTGCCAGCAGATCGCCGGGAGCTAACTATGGCTACACCTTC
CASRSPGANYGYTF
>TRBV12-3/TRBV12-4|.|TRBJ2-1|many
TGTGCCAGCAGTTTTGTCGGTGAGCAGTTCTTC
CASSFVGEQFF
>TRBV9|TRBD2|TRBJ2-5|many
TGTGCCAGCAGCGTAAAAGCGGGGGCCCAAGAGACCCAGTACTTC
CASSVKAGAQETQYF
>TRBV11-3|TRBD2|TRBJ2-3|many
TGTGCCAGCAGCATTGGACTAGGCACAGATACGCAGTATTTT
CASSIGLGTDTQYF
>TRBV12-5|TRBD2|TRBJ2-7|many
TGTGCTAGTGGTCCCTCGACTAGCGGGAGTGTCGAGCAGTACTTC
CASGPSTSGSVEQYF
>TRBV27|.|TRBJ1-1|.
TGTGCCAGCAGTTCCCAAGGGAATACAGGGATTCTAGTCACTGAAGCTTTCTTT
CASSSQGNTGILVTEAFF
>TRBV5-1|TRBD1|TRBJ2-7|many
TGCGCCAGCAGCCCCGGACAGGCAACCTACGAGCAGTACTTC
CASSPGQATYEQYF
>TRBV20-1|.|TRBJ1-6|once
TGCAGTGCTAGAGATTTCCGGGTCTCCTATAATTCACCCCTCCACTTT
CSARDFRVSYNSPLHF
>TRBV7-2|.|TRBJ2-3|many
TGTGCCAGCAGCAACGGACGCTCCCAATTGGATACGCAGTATTTT
CASSNGRSQLDTQYF
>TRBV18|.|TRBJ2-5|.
TGTGCCAGCTCACCAGACCAAAGGGGGCAAGAGACCCAGTACTTC
CASSPDQRGQETQYF
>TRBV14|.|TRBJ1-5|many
TGTGCCAGCAGCCTATACAATCAGCCCCAGCATTTT
CASSLYNQPQHF
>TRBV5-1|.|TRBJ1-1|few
TGCGCCAGCAGCTTGGCCCAGGTGACTGAAGCTTTCTTT
CASSLAQVTEAFF
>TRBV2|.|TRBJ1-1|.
TGTGCCAGCAGCGGGGGACTGAGGTTGGAAGCTTTCTTT
CASSGGLRLEAFF
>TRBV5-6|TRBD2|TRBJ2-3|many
TGTGCCAGCAGCTTGGACGTAGGCGGGAGGTTCACAGATACGCAGTATTTT
CASSLDVGGRFTDTQYF
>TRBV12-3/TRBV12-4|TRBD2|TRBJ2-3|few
TGTGCCAGCAGTTTCTACGGGACTAGACCCAACGCAGATACGCAGTATTTT
CASSFYGTRPNADTQYF
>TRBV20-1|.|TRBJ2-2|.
TGCAGTGCTAGCAGCACGAACACCGGGGAGCTGTTTTTT
CSASSTNTGELFF
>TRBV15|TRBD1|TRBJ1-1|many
TGTGCCACCAGCGGTTACAGGGGCCCGCGGGCTTTCTTT
CATSGYRGPRAFF
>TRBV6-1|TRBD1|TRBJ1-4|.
TGTGCCAGCAGTGAAGCCTACAGGGGGCGAGTGGAAAAACTGTTTTTT
CASSEAYRGRVEKLFF
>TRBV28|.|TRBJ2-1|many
TGTGCCAGCAGTCCCGTAGATAGCCGATACAATGAGCAGTTCTTC
CASSPVDSRYNEQFF
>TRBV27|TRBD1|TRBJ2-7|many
TGTGCCAGCAGTCCACGGCCGGAGGGACAGGGTCAGTACTTC
CASSPRPEGQGQYF
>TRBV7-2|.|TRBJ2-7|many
TGTGCCAGCAGCTTAGCAGGGTCTCACTACGAGCAGTACTTC
CASSLAGSHYEQYF
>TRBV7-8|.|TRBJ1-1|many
TGTGCCAGCAGCTTAGCGATAGCAGCCCGCCGCACGAACACTGAAGCTTTCTTT
CASSLAIAARRTNTEAFF
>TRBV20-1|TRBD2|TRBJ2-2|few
TGCAGTGCTAGAGACCCAGCGGGAGAAACCGGGGAGCTGTTTTTT
CSARDPAGETGELFF
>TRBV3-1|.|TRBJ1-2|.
TGTGCCAGTAATGGTGGGAGCGAAGTCTATGGCTACACCTTC
CASNGGSEVYGYTF
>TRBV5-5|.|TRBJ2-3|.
TGTGCCAGCAGTACAGGGTGGGGAACAGATACGCAGTATTTT
CASSTGWGTDTQYF
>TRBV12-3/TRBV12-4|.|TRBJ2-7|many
TGTGCCAGCAGTTTAATCCTGGCTGGGGGGGCCGAGCAGTACTTC
CASSLILAGGAEQYF
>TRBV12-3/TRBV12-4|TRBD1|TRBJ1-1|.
TGTGCCAGCAGTTCTTCTACAGGGGGCATCACTGAAGCTTTCTTT
CASSSSTGGITEAFF
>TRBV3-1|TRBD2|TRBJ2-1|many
TGTGCCAGCAGCCAAGATTTCGTGGGGGGGAATGAGCAGTTCTTC
CASSQDFVGGNEQFF
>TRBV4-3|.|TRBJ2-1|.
TGCGCCAGCAGCCAAGAGGTGGTGAGGGACGGGAGCTCCTACAATGAGCAGTTCTTC
CASSQEVVRDGSSYNEQFF
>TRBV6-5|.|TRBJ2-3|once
TGTGCCAGCAGCTTTACGGCCTGGGGGGGCACAGATACGCAGTATTTT
CASSFTAWGGTDTQYF
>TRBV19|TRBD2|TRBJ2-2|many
TGTGCCAGTAGTTTAAGGACTAGCGGGAACACCGGGGAGCTGTTTTTT
CASSLRTSGNTGELFF
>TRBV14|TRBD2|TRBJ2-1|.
TGTGCCAGCAGCCAAGATTCTCGCGACCGGGACTACACATACAATGAGCAGTTCTTC
CASSQDSRDRDYTYNEQFF
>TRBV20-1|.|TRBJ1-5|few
TGCAGTGCTAGAGTCGGGAATAGCAATCAGCCCCAGCATTTT
CSARVGNSNQPQHF
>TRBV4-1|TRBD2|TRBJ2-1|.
TGCGCCAGCAGCCCGAGGACTAGCGGGAGCCTTTACAATGAGCAGTTCTTC
CASSPRTSGSLYNEQFF
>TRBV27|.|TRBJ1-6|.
TGTGACGCCCCGAAAAATTCACCCCTCCACTTT
CDAPKNSPLHF
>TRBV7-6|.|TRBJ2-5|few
TGTGCCAGCAGCTTAGTAGAGGTCCGAGAGACCCAGTACTTC
CASSLVEVRETQYF
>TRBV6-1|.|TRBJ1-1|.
TGTGCCAGCAGGAACAGGGTCCTGAACACTGAAGCTTTCTTT
CASRNRVLNTEAFF
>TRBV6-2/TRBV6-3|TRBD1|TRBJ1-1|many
TGTGCCAGCAGTTTCGGACAGGGGGGCGAGGTGAAGGCTTTCTTT
CASSFGQGGEVKAFF
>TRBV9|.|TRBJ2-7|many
TGTGCCAGCAGCGTAGGGACAGCCTACGAGCAGTACTTC
CASSVGTAYEQYF
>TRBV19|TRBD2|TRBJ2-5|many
TGTGCCACTCGACTCGAGGCGGGAGTAGAGACCCAGTACTTC
CATRLEAGVETQYF